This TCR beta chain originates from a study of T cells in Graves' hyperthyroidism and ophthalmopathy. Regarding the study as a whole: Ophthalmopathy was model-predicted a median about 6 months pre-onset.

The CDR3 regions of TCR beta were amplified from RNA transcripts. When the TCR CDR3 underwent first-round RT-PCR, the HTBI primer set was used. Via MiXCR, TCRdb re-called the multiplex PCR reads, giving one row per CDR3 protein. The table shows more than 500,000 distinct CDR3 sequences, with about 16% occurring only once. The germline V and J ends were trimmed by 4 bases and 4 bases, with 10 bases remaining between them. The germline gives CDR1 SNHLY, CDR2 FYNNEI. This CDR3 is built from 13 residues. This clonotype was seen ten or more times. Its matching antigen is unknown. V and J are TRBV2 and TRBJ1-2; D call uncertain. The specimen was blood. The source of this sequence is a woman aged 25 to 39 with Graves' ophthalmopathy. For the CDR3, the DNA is TGTGCCAGCAGTGCGTGGCAGATCTATGGCTACACCTTC. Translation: CASSAWQIYGYTF.